Below are 17 T cell receptor beta chains sequenced from a single sample in a study of blood T cell repertoires in COVID-19. The table came from immunoSEQ multiplex PCR; TCRdb's copy has only in-frame clones and leaves some out. The sample records about 210,000 clones, roughly 80% being singletons. Material for sequencing was peripheral blood. These receptors were taken from a woman in her thirties or forties with active or convalescent COVID-19.

The CDR3 coding sequence is TGTGCCAGCAGTTCGGGGTCGAACACCGGGGAGCTGTTTTTT. It yields the protein CASSSGSNTGELFF. The rearrangement joins TRBV28 to TRBJ2-2, with D perhaps matching TRBD2 (5 bases). CDR1 and CDR2 (germline): MDHEN, SYDVKM. Trimming took off 4 bases at V and 0 bases at J, with 6 bases between the two ends. CDR3 length: 14 residues.

The chain couples TRBV5-4 to TRBJ1-2; 7 nucleotides line up with TRBD1. The J segment lost 4 bases and the V segment lost 6 bases, leaving 12 bases of the junction unmatched. The CDR3 runs to 15 residues. CDR1 and CDR2 (germline): SGHNT, YYREEE (reference sequence). The CDR3, as DNA: TGTGCCAGCACCCTGACAGGGCAAATACTCTATGGCTACACCTTC. Encoded protein: CASTLTGQILYGYTF. Combining the CDR3 with reference TRBV5-4 and TRBJ1-2 gives the whole variable domain ETGVTQSPTHLIKTRGQQVTLRCSSQSGHNTVSWYQQALGQGPQFIFQYYREEENGRGNFPPRFSGLQFPNYSSELNVNALELDDSALYLCASTLTGQILYGYTFGSGTRLTVV.

Worth noting for this clone: This sample also contains other DNA sequences that code for the same CDR3. The V call is TRBV19, the J call TRBJ1-2, with 10 positions matching TRBD1. This CDR3 region has 15 residues. CDR1 is LNHDA and CDR2 is SQIVND in the germline V gene (reference sequence). The ends lost 5 bases at V and 3 bases at J; junction bases unmatched: 6. This CDR3 reads CASSSTGTGDYGYTF. CDR3 coding DNA: TGTGCCAGTAGTTCTACCGGGACAGGGGACTATGGCTACACCTTC. The variable domain in full, completed from reference TRBV19 and TRBJ1-2, reads DGGITQSPKYLFRKEGQNVTLSCEQNLNHDAMYWYRQDPGQGLRLIYYSQIVNDFQKGDIAEGYSVSREKKESFPLTVTSAQKNPTAFYLCASSSTGTGDYGYTFGSGTRLTVV.

The J gene is TRBJ2-7, the V gene TRBV28; 8 nucleotides line up with TRBD1. Germline V lookup: CDR1 MDHEN, CDR2 SYDVKM. V shed 4 bases and J 0 bases; nucleotides not matched to a gene: 5. The CDR3 contains 15 residues. CDR3 in DNA: TGTGCCAGCAGTTCTAACAGGGGGTTCTCCTACGAGCAGTACTTC. Translating it yields CASSSNRGFSYEQYF.

The chain uses TRBV5-1 and TRBJ2-7, with 7 bases fitting TRBD1. V lost 0 bases and J lost 4; bases outside the gene matches: 7. This CDR3 has 15 residues. Per germline, CDR1 SGHRS and CDR2 YFSETQ. The CDR3 spells CASSLDGTERYEQYF. The DNA of the CDR3 is TGCGCCAGCAGCTTGGACGGGACAGAACGATACGAGCAGTACTTC.

The chain links TRBV5-4 to TRBJ2-7; weak D call: TRBD2 (6 bases). The CDR3 covers 15 residues. With 2 bases removed from V and 6 bases from J, the gap between germline ends came to 18 bases. The germline V gene encodes CDR1 SGHNT and CDR2 YYREEE (reference sequence). For the CDR3, the DNA is TGTGCCAGCAGCTTCGGCGGGATCGGTACCGGCGAGCAGTACTTC. Amino acid sequence: CASSFGGIGTGEQYF.

This chain links TRBV9 with TRBJ2-1; 9 nucleotides line up with TRBD2. V was clipped by 2 bases and J by 7 bases; unmatched bases: 7. The germline V gene has CDR1 SGDLS and CDR2 YYNGEE. The CDR3 spans 15 residues. The CDR3 is CASSVAGGPGNEQFF. For the CDR3, the DNA is TGTGCCAGCAGCGTCGCGGGGGGGCCGGGGAATGAGCAGTTCTTC.

This clone was detected only a few times. The rearrangement links TRBV30 to TRBJ1-3; D is perhaps TRBD1 (5 bases). Trimming took 5 bases from V and 0 from J, leaving 11 bases between them. Germline V CDR1 and CDR2: GTSNPN, SVGIG (reference sequence). The CDR3 covers 14 residues. DNA of the CDR3: TGTGCCTGGTCGCCAGGGAACTCTGGAAACACCATATATTTT. Translation: CAWSPGNSGNTIYF.

The chain combines TRBV11-3 with TRBJ2-7, with 9 bases that match TRBD2. This CDR3 is 17 amino acids long. Germline V gene sequence: CDR1 SGHNT, CDR2 YENEEA. V was clipped by 3 bases and J by 3 bases; unmatched bases: 12. In nucleotides, the CDR3 is TGTGCCAGCAGCTTCGGTCCTAGCGGGACTCGATTCTACGAGCAGTACTTC. This translates into CASSFGPSGTRFYEQYF.

V and J are TRBV6-5 and TRBJ2-7, with 7 positions matching TRBD1. CDR3 length: 14 residues. V was pared by 4 bases and J by 3 bases, with 6 bases of the junction left unmatched. Per germline, CDR1 MNHEY and CDR2 SVGAGI. The CDR3 nucleotides are TGTGCCAGCAGTTCTCCCGGGACAGTCTACGAGCAGTACTTC. Residues: CASSSPGTVYEQYF.

The V and J genes are TRBV7-3 and TRBJ2-1; 7 bases are shared with TRBD2. J was trimmed by 0 bases and V by 7 bases; bases with no gene match: 6. The germline CDR1 and CDR2 sequences are SGHTA and FQGTGA. The CDR3 totals 15 residues. Here the CDR3 reads CASTKAGPSYNEQFF. The CDR3 DNA sequence: TGTGCCAGCACCAAAGCGGGACCCTCCTACAATGAGCAGTTCTTC.

With respect to this clone: Relative to the germline gene, one junction end is altered; a read error may explain this. The chain has TRBV25-1 and TRBJ2-3, with D unclear. This CDR3 has 13 amino acids. The germline V gene encodes CDR1 MGHDK and CDR2 SYGVNS. This CDR3 is CASRESGTDTQYF. The DNA for the CDR3 is TGTGCCAGCAGAGAATCGGGCACAGATACGCAGTATTTT.

The chain links TRBV5-8 to TRBJ1-1; 9 bases agree with TRBD1. This CDR3 has 16 residues. The germline CDR1 and CDR2 sequences are SGHTS and YDEGEE. With V trimmed by 4 bases and J by 6 bases, 13 bases remained unmatched. CDR3 protein: CASSPASGTGNAEAFF. CDR3 bases: TGTGCCAGCAGCCCAGCTTCCGGGACAGGGAATGCTGAAGCTTTCTTT.

J is TRBJ1-1 and V is TRBV19, with D possibly matching TRBD1 (5 bases). V shed 4 bases and J shed 0 bases, with 18 bases lying between them. The CDR3 covers 17 residues. Germline CDR1 is LNHDA and CDR2 is SQIVND (reference sequence). CDR3 DNA sequence: TGTGCCAGTAGTACCTCCCGCCCAGGGAGGGTGAACACTGAAGCTTTCTTT. Protein: CASSTSRPGRVNTEAFF.

The gene calls are TRBV18 and TRBJ1-4, with 8 bases that match TRBD1. After removal of 3 bases from V and 8 bases from J, the junction contained 14 bases not matched to a gene. CDR3 length: 17 residues. CDR1 and CDR2 from the germline V gene are KGHSH and LQKENI. The CDR3 here is CASSPRGQGESGEKLFF. Here the CDR3 DNA reads TGTGCCAGCTCACCCCGCGGACAGGGTGAAAGTGGGGAAAAACTGTTTTTT.

The V gene is TRBV6-2 or TRBV6-3, the J gene TRBJ2-5; 9 bases are shared with TRBD2. Germline V CDR1 and CDR2: MNHEY, SVGEGT. J lost 2 bases, V lost 3 bases, and 7 bases had no gene match. The CDR3 spans 16 residues. The CDR3 spells CASSYLSGGLQETQYF. The CDR3 DNA reads TGTGCCAGCAGTTATCTTAGCGGGGGCTTACAAGAGACCCAGTACTTC.

This clone was seen a single time. V usage is TRBV24-1 and J usage is TRBJ2-1; TRBD1 agrees at 9 bases. Germline V gene lookup returns CDR1 KGHDR and CDR2 SFDVKD. With 7 bases clipped from V and 5 bases from J, the junction kept 5 bases outside the gene matches. The CDR3 runs to 14 residues. The CDR3 nucleotides read TGTGCCACCAGGACCGGGACAGGGAACAATGAGCAGTTCTTC. It yields the protein CATRTGTGNNEQFF.